A selection of T cell receptor beta chains follows, all from one sample in a study of T cells in Graves' hyperthyroidism and ophthalmopathy. TCRdb ran MiXCR on the multiplex PCR reads and lists one entry per CDR3 protein. The sample contains about 400,000 distinct CDR3 sequences, roughly 15% of which appear only once. The sequenced sample consisted of blood. The receptors were sampled from a woman aged 55-69 years with Graves' ophthalmopathy. Each CDR3 is given with its conserved first and last residue. D genes are given only for firm matches. A clone size is listed for some rows: how often the clone was seen (once, few, many), or a class if it is expanded.

j_call d_call clone_size v_call cdr3_aa cdr3_nt
TRBJ2-1 TRBD2 few TRBV6-1 CASSWTSGRGNEQFF TGTGCCAGCAGCTGGACTAGCGGGAGAGGGAATGAGCAGTTCTTC
TRBJ2-7 . . TRBV15 CATSPGTAGHEQYF TGTGCCACCAGCCCCGGTACCGCGGGACACGAGCAGTACTTC
TRBJ2-4 TRBD1 few TRBV20-1 CSARSGTGLWGIQYF TGCAGTGCTAGAAGTGGGACAGGCCTGTGGGGCATTCAGTACTTC
TRBJ1-5 TRBD1 . TRBV5-1 CASSLGDRQPQHF TGCGCCAGCAGCTTGGGGGACAGGCAGCCCCAGCATTTT
TRBJ1-5 TRBD1 . TRBV20-1 CSATSNRGKKTGPNQPQHF TGCAGTGCTACCAGTAACAGGGGGAAAAAGACGGGGCCCAATCAGCCCCAGCATTTT
TRBJ2-2 TRBD2 few TRBV7-9 CASTLDSPSGSSGELFF TGTGCCAGCACCTTGGACAGCCCTAGCGGGAGTAGCGGGGAGCTGTTTTTT
TRBJ2-3 . . TRBV20-1 CSATALGDTQYF TGCAGCGCCACTGCCCTGGGAGATACGCAGTATTTT
TRBJ2-3 . few TRBV15 CATSRATGDTQYF TGTGCCACCAGCAGAGCCACGGGAGATACGCAGTATTTT
TRBJ2-1 . many TRBV7-2 CASSLMATNEQFF TGTGCCAGCAGCTTAATGGCTACCAATGAGCAGTTCTTC
TRBJ2-3 . . TRBV5-1 CASSFGGSPSTDTQYF TGCGCCAGCAGCTTTGGCGGCTCCCCCAGCACAGATACGCAGTATTTT
TRBJ1-5 . few TRBV15 CATSRYSSSNQPQHF TGTGCCACCAGCAGATACAGTTCTAGCAATCAGCCCCAGCATTTT
TRBJ2-5 TRBD2 many TRBV7-9 CASSLPLAVQETQYF TGTGCCAGCAGCTTACCCCTAGCGGTCCAAGAGACCCAGTACTTC
TRBJ2-5 TRBD1 many TRBV11-1 CATRQGAIQTQYF TGTGCCACAAGACAGGGGGCCATTCAGACCCAGTACTTC
TRBJ2-1 TRBD2 many TRBV7-2 CASSGREGYNEQFF TGTGCCAGCAGCGGGCGGGAGGGCTACAATGAGCAGTTCTTC
TRBJ1-1 . many TRBV20-1 CSAARGLNTEAFF TGCAGTGCCGCTCGGGGCCTGAACACTGAAGCTTTCTTT
TRBJ1-3 . few TRBV4-1 CASSQDLKSGNTIYF TGCGCCAGCAGCCAAGATCTGAAATCCGGAAACACCATATATTTT
TRBJ1-2 TRBD1 . TRBV9 CASSHGQAPNYGYTF TGTGCCAGCAGCCATGGACAGGCCCCCAACTATGGCTACACCTTC
TRBJ2-1 . many TRBV2 CASSGDNSGQFF TGTGCCAGCAGCGGAGACAATTCGGGGCAGTTCTTC
TRBJ1-5 . once TRBV5-1 CASRTTELSRQGNQPQHF TGCGCCAGCAGAACCACAGAACTATCGCGGCAGGGCAATCAGCCCCAGCATTTT
TRBJ1-1 . many TRBV18 CASSPPGWTEAFF TGTGCCAGCTCACCACCTGGGTGGACTGAAGCTTTCTTT